The entry below gives a single TCR beta chain sequence along with its context. Its antigen remains unknown. TCRdb keeps only in-frame clones here, not all; method: immunoSEQ multiplex PCR. The data contain some 62,000 clones, 85% to 95% of them singletons. The entry originates in a study of graft-versus-host responses after intestinal transplantation. About the study: Every recipient had anti-thymocyte globulin induction and roughly 3 years of tacrolimus plus steroids. General study findings and limits: Where graft-donor T cell macrochimerism was present, patients had high graft-versus-host to host-versus-graft clonal ratios in allografts.

Trimming pared 3 bases from V and 6 bases from J, leaving 11 bases between. The CDR3 covers 13 residues. Germline V gene data show CDR1 as MNHEY and CDR2 as SMNVEV (reference sequence). This sequence joins TRBV27 and TRBJ1-1, with D perhaps matching TRBD1 (6 bases). The sequence was obtained from a human donor who was the organ donor for an intestinal transplant. Sequencing was performed on unstimulated CD8+ T cells sorted from spleen or lymph node cells, taken before transplant. The CDR3 nucleotides are TGTGCCAGCAGTTTCCAGGGACAACCTGAAGCTTTCTTT. Encoded protein: CASSFQGQPEAFF.